These 11 T cell receptor beta chains share one sample of origin, sequenced in a study of CD4 T cells in relation to SARS-CoV-2 and coronaviruses. Method: immunoSEQ multiplex PCR; TCRdb's copy keeps in-frame clones and lacks some. This table holds 25,000 or so clones, approximately 80% found once. Unexposed donor CD4+ T cells date from 2011-2018, before the COVID-19 pandemic. Isolation of CD4+ T cells took place after less than twelve days in culture. These receptors' antigens are unknown. Sequenced: CD4+ T cells from PBMCs, cultured in vitro. Every receptor here comes from a human donor in good health.

V and J are TRBV10-3 and TRBJ1-3, with 8 bases aligning to TRBD1. After removal of 11 bases from V and 0 bases from J, the junction contained 6 bases not matched to a gene. Per the germline V gene, CDR1 is ENHRY and CDR2 is SYGVKD. The CDR3 has 14 amino acids. Here the CDR3 DNA reads TGTGCCGCGCGAGACAGGGGCTCTGGAAACACCATATATTTT. Protein product: CAARDRGSGNTIYF.

V and J are TRBV2 and TRBJ2-5; D is unresolved. V was shortened by 3 bases and J by 1 base, with 9 bases between the two germline ends. Germline V CDR1 and CDR2: SNHLY, FYNNEI. The CDR3 sequence is 14 residues long. The DNA for the CDR3 is TGTGCCAGCAGTGACTCGGCGATCCAAGAGACCCAGTACTTC. Residues: CASSDSAIQETQYF. The variable domain in full, with the rest retrieved from reference TRBV2 and TRBJ2-5, is EPEVTQTPSHQVTQMGQEVILRCVPISNHLYFYWYRQILGQKVEFLVSFYNNEISEKSEIFDDQFSVERPDGSNFTLKIRSTKLEDSAMYFCASSDSAIQETQYFGPGTRLLVL.

V gene TRBV5-1 combines with J gene TRBJ2-2; D gene ambiguous. Germline V gives CDR1 SGHRS, CDR2 YFSETQ. Trimming cost V 4 bases and J 2 bases, with 9 bases left between them. The CDR3 extends over 14 amino acids. The CDR3 is CASSPRQNTGELFF. The DNA for the CDR3 is TGCGCCAGCAGCCCCCGACAAAACACCGGGGAGCTGTTTTTT. Full variable domain (rest looked up from reference TRBV5-1 and TRBJ2-2): KAGVTQTPRYLIKTRGQQVTLSCSPISGHRSVSWYQQTPGQGLQFLFEYFSETQRNKGNFPGRFSGRQFSNSRSEMNVSTLELGDSALYLCASSPRQNTGELFFGEGSRLTVL.

DNA for the CDR3: TGCGCCAGCAGTCCTTCGGAGGCTTCCCCCCCCTACGAGCAGTACTTC. Its translation: CASSPSEASPPYEQYF. The J gene is TRBJ2-7, the V gene TRBV10-1, with a possible D match to TRBD2 (5 bases). CDR1 is WNHNN, CDR2 SYGVQD, per germline (reference sequence). The CDR3 has 16 amino acids. Trimming removed 5 bases at V and 2 bases at J, with 19 bases between.

The DNA of the CDR3 is TGCGCCAGCAGACACCAGGGCCTAAAGGACACTGAAGCTTTCTTT. As protein: CASRHQGLKDTEAFF. This chain links TRBV5-1 with TRBJ1-1; D perhaps matches TRBD1 (5 bases). CDR3 size: 15 residues. Trimming pared 5 bases from V and 3 bases from J, leaving 17 bases between. Per germline, CDR1 SGHRS and CDR2 YFSETQ.

A few counts support this clone. The chain employs TRBV5-6 and TRBJ2-7; D is unclear. The CDR3 consists of 13 residues. Germline values: CDR1 SGHDT, CDR2 YYEEEE. Trimming pared 2 bases from V and 1 base from J, leaving 7 bases between. The CDR3 spells CASSFAGSYEQYF. In nucleotides, the CDR3 is TGTGCCAGCAGCTTCGCAGGATCCTACGAGCAGTACTTC.

The V gene is TRBV2, the J gene TRBJ1-5, with TRBD1 matching over 8 bases. Germline assignment: CDR1 SNHLY and CDR2 FYNNEI. The CDR3 has 15 amino acids. V gave up 5 bases and J gave up 0 bases; unmatched junction bases: 3. The chain's CDR3 is CASSSDRASNQPQHF. Written as DNA, the CDR3 is TGTGCCAGCAGTTCGGACAGGGCTAGCAATCAGCCCCAGCATTTT.

This chain links TRBV15 with TRBJ1-5; unclear D gene. CDR1 and CDR2 (germline): LNHNV, YYDKDF (reference sequence). Between the trimmed V and J ends, which lost 0 bases and 7 bases, there was a span of 4 bases. There are 12 residues in the CDR3. In DNA, the CDR3 is TGTGCCACCAGCAGAGATTACCAGCCCCAGCATTTT. Translated, it gives CATSRDYQPQHF.

The chain carries TRBV2 and TRBJ2-7; TRBD1 matches at 7 bases. There are 11 residues in the CDR3. The germline CDR1 and CDR2 sequences are SNHLY and FYNNEI. CDR3 DNA sequence: TGTGCCAGCTACTATACCCAGGGGGTAGTCGTC. It translates to CASYYTQGVVV.

The rearrangement uses TRBV10-1 and TRBJ2-2, with TRBD1 as a possible D gene (5 bases). Germline V gene data show CDR1 as WNHNN and CDR2 as SYGVQD (reference sequence). The germline V and J ends were trimmed by 4 bases and 5 bases, with 8 bases remaining between them. This CDR3 is built from 13 residues. The CDR3 DNA follows: TGCGCCAGCAGTGCAGGGTTGACCGGGGAGCTGTTTTTT. Protein: CASSAGLTGELFF.

V and J are TRBV24-1 and TRBJ2-5; D possibly uses TRBD1 or TRBD2 (7 bases each). Looked up from germline, CDR1 is KGHDR and CDR2 is SFDVKD. The CDR3 runs 15 residues. The V end lost 5 bases, the J end lost 1 base, and 13 bases lay between the germline ends. In nucleotides, the CDR3 is TGTGCCACCAGTGGGGGGGGGACAGTCCAAGAGACCCAGTACTTC. Protein sequence: CATSGGGTVQETQYF.